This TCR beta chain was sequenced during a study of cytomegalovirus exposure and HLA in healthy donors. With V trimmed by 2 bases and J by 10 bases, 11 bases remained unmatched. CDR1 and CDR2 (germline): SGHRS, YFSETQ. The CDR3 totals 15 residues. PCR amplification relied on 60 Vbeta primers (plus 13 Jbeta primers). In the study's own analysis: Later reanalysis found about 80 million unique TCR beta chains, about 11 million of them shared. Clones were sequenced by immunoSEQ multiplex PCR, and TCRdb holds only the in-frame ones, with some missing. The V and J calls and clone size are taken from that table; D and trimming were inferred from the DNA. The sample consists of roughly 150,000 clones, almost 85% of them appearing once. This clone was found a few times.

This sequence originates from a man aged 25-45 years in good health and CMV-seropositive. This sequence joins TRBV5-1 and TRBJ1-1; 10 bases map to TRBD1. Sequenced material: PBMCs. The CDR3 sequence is CASSFYGTGDLGAFF. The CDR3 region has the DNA TGCGCCAGCAGCTTTTACGGGACAGGGGACCTAGGAGCTTTCTTT.